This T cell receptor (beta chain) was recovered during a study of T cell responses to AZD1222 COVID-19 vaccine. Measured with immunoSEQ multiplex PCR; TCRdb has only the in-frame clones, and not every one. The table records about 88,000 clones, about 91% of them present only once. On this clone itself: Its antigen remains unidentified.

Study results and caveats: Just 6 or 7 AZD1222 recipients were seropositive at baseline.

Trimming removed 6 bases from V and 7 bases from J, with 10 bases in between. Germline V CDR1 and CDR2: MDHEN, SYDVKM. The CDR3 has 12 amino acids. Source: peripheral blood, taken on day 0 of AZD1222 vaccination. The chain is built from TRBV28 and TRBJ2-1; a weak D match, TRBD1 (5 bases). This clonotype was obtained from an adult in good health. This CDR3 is CASRRTRNEQFF. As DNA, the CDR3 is TGTGCCAGCAGGCGGACAAGAAATGAGCAGTTCTTC. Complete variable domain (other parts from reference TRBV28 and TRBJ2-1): DVKVTQSSRYLVKRTGEKVFLECVQDMDHENMFWYRQDPGLGLRLIYFSYDVKMKEKGDIPEGYSVSREKKERFSLILESASTNQTSMYLCASRRTRNEQFFGPGTRLTVL.